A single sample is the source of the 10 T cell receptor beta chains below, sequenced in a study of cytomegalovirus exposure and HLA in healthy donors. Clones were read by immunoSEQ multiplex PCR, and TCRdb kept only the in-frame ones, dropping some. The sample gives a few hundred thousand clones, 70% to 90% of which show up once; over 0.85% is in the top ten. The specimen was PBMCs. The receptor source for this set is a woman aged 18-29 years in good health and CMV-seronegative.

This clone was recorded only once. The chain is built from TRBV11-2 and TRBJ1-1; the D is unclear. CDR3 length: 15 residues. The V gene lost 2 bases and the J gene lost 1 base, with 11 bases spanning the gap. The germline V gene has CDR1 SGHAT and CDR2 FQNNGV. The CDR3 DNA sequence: TGTGCCAGCAGCTTACAGGCCCAAAAGAACACTGAAGCTTTCTTT. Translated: CASSLQAQKNTEAFF.

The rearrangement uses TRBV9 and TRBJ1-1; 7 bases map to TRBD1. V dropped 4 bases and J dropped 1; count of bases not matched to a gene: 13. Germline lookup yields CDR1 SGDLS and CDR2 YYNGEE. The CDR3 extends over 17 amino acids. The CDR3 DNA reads TGTGCCAGCAGCATCCGACCCTCGGACAGGTGGAACACTGAAGCTTTCTTT. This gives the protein CASSIRPSDRWNTEAFF.

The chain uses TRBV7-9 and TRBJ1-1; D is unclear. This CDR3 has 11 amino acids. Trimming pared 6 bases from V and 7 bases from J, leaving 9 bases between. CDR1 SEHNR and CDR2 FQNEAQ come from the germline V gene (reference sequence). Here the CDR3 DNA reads TGTGCCAGCAGTTCTCCTAGTGAAGCTTTCTTT. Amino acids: CASSSPSEAFF.

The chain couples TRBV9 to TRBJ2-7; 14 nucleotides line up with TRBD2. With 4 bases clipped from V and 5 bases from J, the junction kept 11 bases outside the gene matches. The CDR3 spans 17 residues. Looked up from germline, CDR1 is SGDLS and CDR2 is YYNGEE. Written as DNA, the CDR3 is TGTGCCAGCAGCCCGACGACTAGCGGGAGGGCCAACGACGAGCAGTACTTC. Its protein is CASSPTTSGRANDEQYF.

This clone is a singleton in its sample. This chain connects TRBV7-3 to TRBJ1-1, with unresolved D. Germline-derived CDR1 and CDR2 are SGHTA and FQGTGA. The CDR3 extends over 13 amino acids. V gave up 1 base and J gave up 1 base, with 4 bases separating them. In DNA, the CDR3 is TGTGCCAGCAGCTTAAGGCAGAACACTGAAGCTTTCTTT. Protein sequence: CASSLRQNTEAFF.

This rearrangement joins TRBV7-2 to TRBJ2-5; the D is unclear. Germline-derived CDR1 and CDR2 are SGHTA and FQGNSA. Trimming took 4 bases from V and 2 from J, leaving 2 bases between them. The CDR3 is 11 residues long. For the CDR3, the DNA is TGTGCCAGCAGCTCGCAAGAGACCCAGTACTTC. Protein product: CASSSQETQYF.

CDR3 sequence reads: CASSFTGTYNEQFF. The CDR3 DNA reads TGTGCCAGCAGCTTTACAGGAACCTACAATGAGCAGTTCTTC. The chain employs TRBV11-2 and TRBJ2-1, with TRBD1 as a possible D gene (5 bases). Between the trimmed V and J ends, which lost 3 bases and 2 bases, there was a span of 8 bases. The germline CDR1 and CDR2 sequences are SGHAT and FQNNGV. The CDR3 contains 14 residues.

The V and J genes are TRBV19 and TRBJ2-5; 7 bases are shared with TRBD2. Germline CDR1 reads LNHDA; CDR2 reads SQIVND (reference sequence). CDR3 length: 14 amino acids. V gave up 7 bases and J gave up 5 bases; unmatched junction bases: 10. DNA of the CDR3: TGTGCCAGTACTAGCGGCTTAGTCGGGGAGACCCAGTACTTC. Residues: CASTSGLVGETQYF. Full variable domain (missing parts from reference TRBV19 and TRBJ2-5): DGGITQSPKYLFRKEGQNVTLSCEQNLNHDAMYWYRQDPGQGLRLIYYSQIVNDFQKGDIAEGYSVSREKKESFPLTVTSAQKNPTAFYLCASTSGLVGETQYFGPGTRLLVL.

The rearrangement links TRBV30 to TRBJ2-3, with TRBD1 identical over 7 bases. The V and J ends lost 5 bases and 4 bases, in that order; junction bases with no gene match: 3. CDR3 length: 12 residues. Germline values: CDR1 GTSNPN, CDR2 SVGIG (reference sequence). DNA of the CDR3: TGTGCCTGGGAAACAGGGGCAGATACGCAGTATTTT. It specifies CAWETGADTQYF. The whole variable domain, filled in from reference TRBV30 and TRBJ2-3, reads SQTIHQWPATLVQPVGSPLSLECTVEGTSNPNLYWYRQAAGRGLQLLFYSVGIGQISSEVPQNLSASRPQDRQFILSSKKLLLSDSGFYLCAWETGADTQYFGPGTRLTVL.

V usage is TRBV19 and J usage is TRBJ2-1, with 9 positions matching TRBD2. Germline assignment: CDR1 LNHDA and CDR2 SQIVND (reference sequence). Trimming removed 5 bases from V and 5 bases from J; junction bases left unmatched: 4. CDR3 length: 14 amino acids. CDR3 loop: CASSAGGPHNEQFF. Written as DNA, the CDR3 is TGTGCCAGTAGTGCGGGAGGGCCGCACAATGAGCAGTTCTTC. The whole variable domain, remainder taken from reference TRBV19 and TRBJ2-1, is DGGITQSPKYLFRKEGQNVTLSCEQNLNHDAMYWYRQDPGQGLRLIYYSQIVNDFQKGDIAEGYSVSREKKESFPLTVTSAQKNPTAFYLCASSAGGPHNEQFFGPGTRLTVL.